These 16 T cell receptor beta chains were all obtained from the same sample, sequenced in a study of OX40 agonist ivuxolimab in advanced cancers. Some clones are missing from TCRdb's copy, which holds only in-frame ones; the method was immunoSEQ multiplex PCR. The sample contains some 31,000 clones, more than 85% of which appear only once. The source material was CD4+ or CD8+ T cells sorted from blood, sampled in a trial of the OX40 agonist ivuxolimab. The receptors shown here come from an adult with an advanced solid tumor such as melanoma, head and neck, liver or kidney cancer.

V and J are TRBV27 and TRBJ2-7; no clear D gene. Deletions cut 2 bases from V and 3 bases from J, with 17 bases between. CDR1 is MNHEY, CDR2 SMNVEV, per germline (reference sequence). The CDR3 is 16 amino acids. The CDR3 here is CASSLISQKKDYEQYF. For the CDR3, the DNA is TGTGCCAGCAGTTTAATATCACAGAAAAAGGACTACGAGCAGTACTTC.

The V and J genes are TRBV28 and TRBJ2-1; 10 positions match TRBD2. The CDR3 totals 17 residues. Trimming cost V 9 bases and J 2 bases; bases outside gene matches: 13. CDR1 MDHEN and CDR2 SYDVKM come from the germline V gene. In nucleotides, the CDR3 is TGTGCCAGTCTCGGGCTAGCGGGAGAGGGCCCCTACAATGAGCAGTTCTTC. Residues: CASLGLAGEGPYNEQFF.

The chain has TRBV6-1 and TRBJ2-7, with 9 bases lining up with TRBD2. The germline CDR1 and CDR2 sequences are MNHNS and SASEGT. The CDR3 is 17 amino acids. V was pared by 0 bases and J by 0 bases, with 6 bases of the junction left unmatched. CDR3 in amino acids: CASSEALLAGTSYEQYF. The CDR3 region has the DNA TGTGCCAGCAGTGAAGCGCTTCTAGCGGGGACCTCCTACGAGCAGTACTTC.

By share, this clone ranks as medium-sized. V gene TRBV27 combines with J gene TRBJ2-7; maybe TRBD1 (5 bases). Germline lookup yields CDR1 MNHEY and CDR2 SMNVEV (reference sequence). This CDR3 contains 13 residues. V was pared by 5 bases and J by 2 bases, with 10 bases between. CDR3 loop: CASSPGQTYEQYF. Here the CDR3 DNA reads TGTGCCAGCAGTCCAGGGCAGACCTACGAGCAGTACTTC.

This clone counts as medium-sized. Here the CDR3 reads CASSLVTGAQGYTF. CDR3 sequence (DNA): TGTGCCAGCAGCTTAGTAACAGGGGCGCAGGGCTACACCTTC. This chain uses TRBV11-2 with TRBJ1-2; 7 nucleotides agree with TRBD1. Germline loops: CDR1 SGHAT, CDR2 FQNNGV. Trimming removed 1 base from V and 8 bases from J; junction bases left unmatched: 7. The CDR3 consists of 14 residues.

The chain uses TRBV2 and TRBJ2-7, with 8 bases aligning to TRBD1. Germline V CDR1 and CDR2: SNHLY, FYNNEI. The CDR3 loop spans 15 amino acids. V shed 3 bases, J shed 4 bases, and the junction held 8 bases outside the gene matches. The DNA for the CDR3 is TGTGCCAGCAGTGAGGGACAGGCCCAAACTTACGAGCAGTACTTC. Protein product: CASSEGQAQTYEQYF.

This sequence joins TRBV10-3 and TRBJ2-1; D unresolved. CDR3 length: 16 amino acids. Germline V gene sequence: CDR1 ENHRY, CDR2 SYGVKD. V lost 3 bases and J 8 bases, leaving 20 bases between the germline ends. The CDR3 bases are TGTGCCATCAGTGATTTTGGGAAGTTACCTCAAGATGAGCAGTTCTTC. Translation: CAISDFGKLPQDEQFF.

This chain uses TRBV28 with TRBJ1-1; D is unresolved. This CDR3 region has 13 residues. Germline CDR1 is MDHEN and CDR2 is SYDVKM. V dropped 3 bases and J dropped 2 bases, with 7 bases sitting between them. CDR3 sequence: CASSFWGNTEAFF. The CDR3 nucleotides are TGTGCCAGCAGTTTCTGGGGTAACACTGAAGCTTTCTTT. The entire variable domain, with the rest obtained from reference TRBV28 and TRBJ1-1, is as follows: DVKVTQSSRYLVKRTGEKVFLECVQDMDHENMFWYRQDPGLGLRLIYFSYDVKMKEKGDIPEGYSVSREKKERFSLILESASTNQTSMYLCASSFWGNTEAFFGQGTRLTVV.

CDR3 nucleotide sequence: TGTGCCAGCAGCTTTATCGGGAGTTACGAGCAGTACTTC. Translating gives CASSFIGSYEQYF. This chain joins TRBV11-2 and TRBJ2-7, with D possibly being TRBD2 (6 bases). Germline V gene data show CDR1 as SGHAT and CDR2 as FQNNGV. Trimming took off 3 bases at V and 4 bases at J, with 10 bases between the two ends. CDR3 size: 13 residues.

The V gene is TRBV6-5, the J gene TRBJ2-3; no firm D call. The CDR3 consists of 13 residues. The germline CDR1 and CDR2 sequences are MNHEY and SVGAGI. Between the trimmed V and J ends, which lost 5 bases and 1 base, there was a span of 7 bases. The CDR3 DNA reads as TGTGCCAGCAGTCGTACAGGCACAGATACGCAGTATTTT. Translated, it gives CASSRTGTDTQYF.

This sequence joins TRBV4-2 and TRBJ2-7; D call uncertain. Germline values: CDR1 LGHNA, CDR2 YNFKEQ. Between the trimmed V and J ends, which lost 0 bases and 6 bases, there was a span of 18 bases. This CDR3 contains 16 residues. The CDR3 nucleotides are TGTGCCAGCAGCCAAGATTCGAACAGTTATGTTCTCGAGCAGTACTTC. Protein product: CASSQDSNSYVLEQYF.

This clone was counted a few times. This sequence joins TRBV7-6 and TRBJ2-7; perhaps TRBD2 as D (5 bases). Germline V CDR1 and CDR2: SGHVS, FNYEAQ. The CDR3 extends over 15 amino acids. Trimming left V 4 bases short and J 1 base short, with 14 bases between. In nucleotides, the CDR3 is TGTGCCAGCAGCTCCCTGGAGGTTGGATCCTACGAGCAGTACTTC. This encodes CASSSLEVGSYEQYF.

The CDR3 DNA reads as TGTGCCAGTAGTATCCGGGCGGCGAACACTGAAGCTTTCTTT. It translates to CASSIRAANTEAFF. This chain links TRBV19 with TRBJ1-1; no reliable D call. CDR3 size: 14 residues. V lost 3 bases, J lost 1 base, and 9 bases lay in between. CDR1 and CDR2 (germline): LNHDA, SQIVND (reference sequence).

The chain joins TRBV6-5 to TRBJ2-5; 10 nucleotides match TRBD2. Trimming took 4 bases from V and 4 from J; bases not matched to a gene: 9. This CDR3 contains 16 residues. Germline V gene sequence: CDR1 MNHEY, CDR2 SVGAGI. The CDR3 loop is CASSSLAGDLRETQYF. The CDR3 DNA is TGTGCCAGCAGTTCCCTAGCGGGGGACCTCCGAGAGACCCAGTACTTC.

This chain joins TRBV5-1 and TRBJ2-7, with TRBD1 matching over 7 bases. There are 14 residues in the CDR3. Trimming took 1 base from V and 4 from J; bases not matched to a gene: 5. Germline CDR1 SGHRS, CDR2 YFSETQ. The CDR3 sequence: CASSLPGQTYEQYF. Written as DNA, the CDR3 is TGCGCCAGCAGCTTGCCGGGACAGACTTACGAGCAGTACTTC.

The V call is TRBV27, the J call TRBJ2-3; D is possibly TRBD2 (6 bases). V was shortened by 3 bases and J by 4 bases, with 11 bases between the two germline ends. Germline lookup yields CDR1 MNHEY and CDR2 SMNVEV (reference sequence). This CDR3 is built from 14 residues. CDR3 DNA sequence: TGTGCCAGCAGTTTGGGACTTGCGTCAGATACGCAGTATTTT. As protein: CASSLGLASDTQYF.